This T cell receptor beta chain originates from a study of spatial heterogeneity in lung cancer. Time point specified: blood at routine non-recurrence follow-up after resection. In the library, each TCR cDNA molecule bore its own unique molecular identifier. MiXCR was run by TCRdb on the 5' RACE reads, yielding one entry per CDR3 protein. The data hold over 35,000 distinct CDR3 sequences, with over 9.5% observed a single time. The sequencing used PBMCs, collected at follow-up. The clonotype comes from a female donor with early-stage non-small cell lung cancer.

CDR3 sequence reads: CASKRDRVADTQYF. The CDR3 region has the DNA TGTGCCAGTAAAAGGGACAGGGTGGCAGATACGCAGTATTTT. This sequence joins TRBV19 and TRBJ2-3, with 9 nucleotides matching TRBD1. CDR1 and CDR2 (germline): LNHDA, SQIVND (reference sequence). The CDR3 length is 14 residues. V trimming: 7 bases; J trimming: 4 bases; junction bases outside the gene matches: 6.